This entry concerns a single T cell receptor beta chain. Its antigen is unidentified. Between the trimmed V and J ends, which lost 0 bases and 10 bases, there was a span of 19 bases. The CDR3 length is 15 residues. Germline lookup yields CDR1 GTSNPN and CDR2 SVGIG (reference sequence). The data were taken from a study of shared clonotypes between healthy human individuals. Study-level results: Generally, naive subsets (rather than memory subsets) showed larger estimated richness.

It was across several immunoSEQ plates that each subset's genomic DNA was evenly split. Measured with immunoSEQ multiplex PCR; TCRdb has only the in-frame clones, and not every one. The sample carries under 2.5 million clones, 85% to 95% recorded once. CD4+ cell separation produced CD45RA+ naive and CD45RA-negative memory subsets. The sequence came from a man aged 18 to 35 in good health. Some clones in this sample may be carry-over from other donors' samples. The gene calls are TRBV30 and TRBJ2-4; D tentatively reads TRBD1 or TRBD2 (5 bases each). The sequencing input was naive CD4+ T cells from PBMCs. Subset: CD45RA+ positively selected. Here the CDR3 reads CAWSVRFGDRRIQYF. CDR3 bases: TGTGCCTGGAGTGTACGTTTTGGGGACCGCCGGATTCAGTACTTC.